This TCR beta chain stems from a study of regulatory T cells in long-lasting Graves disease. Through Arm-PCR of CDR3 regions and iRepertoire HTBI primers, TCR beta libraries were built. TCRdb redid the calling of the multiplex PCR reads with MiXCR, one entry per CDR3 protein. The data show 500,000 or so distinct CDR3 sequences, around 15% seen once. Sample time point: newly diagnosed GD, antithyroid drugs for less than 3 months. There was RNA extracted from PBMCs, and the TCR library was made from it. The CDR3 is made up of 14 amino acids. CDR1 and CDR2 (germline): SEHNR, FQNEAQ (reference sequence). V shed 5 bases and J shed 3 bases, with 11 bases lying between them. This same sample was also taken into another study, of T cells in Graves' hyperthyroidism and ophthalmopathy. This second report adds: A model using 13 V-J features told ophthalmopathy apart from stable hyperthyroidism.

The sequenced sample was peripheral blood mononuclear cells (PBMCs), obtained at new diagnosis, from a patient treated with antithyroid drugs. This TCR derives from a woman aged 35-65 years with Graves disease. This sequence joins TRBV7-9 and TRBJ1-5, with D perhaps TRBD1 (5 bases). The CDR3 region has the DNA TGTGCCAGCAGCCTTGAGGGGATCAATCAGCCCCAGCATTTT. It encodes CASSLEGINQPQHF.